Presented here are 23 T cell receptor beta chains from one specimen sequenced in a study of blood T cell repertoires in COVID-19. TCRdb's table, derived via immunoSEQ multiplex PCR, lists solely in-frame clones and lacks some. The sample has about 190,000 clones; roughly 80% are singletons. The specimen was peripheral blood. The receptors shown here come from a woman between 50 and 59 years old with acute or convalescent COVID-19.

This clone was observed a handful of times. The chain links TRBV19 to TRBJ1-2; 7 bases are shared with TRBD1. V was pared by 6 bases and J by 1 base, with 11 bases of the junction left unmatched. Germline V lookup: CDR1 LNHDA, CDR2 SQIVND (reference sequence). The length of the CDR3 is 16 residues. Here the CDR3 DNA reads TGTGCCAGTAGAGAGGCAGGGGGGCCTATTAACTATGGCTACACCTTC. Protein product: CASREAGGPINYGYTF.

The CDR3, as DNA: TGTGCCTGGAGTGGGGGCGGGAGAGGAAACGAGCAGTACTTC. It is translated as CAWSGGGRGNEQYF. The V and J genes are TRBV30 and TRBJ2-7; 7 nucleotides align to TRBD2. V shed 1 base, J shed 5 bases, and the junction held 8 bases outside the gene matches. Germline CDR1 is GTSNPN and CDR2 is SVGIG (reference sequence). The CDR3 sequence is 14 residues long.

The V gene is TRBV6-5, the J gene TRBJ2-2; 10 bases fit TRBD2. CDR1 and CDR2 (germline): MNHEY, SVGAGI. With V trimmed by 6 bases and J by 6 bases, 7 bases remained unmatched. The CDR3 is made up of 15 amino acids. CDR3 nucleotides: TGTGCCAGCAGCCTTAGCGGGGGGACGGCCGGGGAGCTGTTTTTT. The encoded protein is CASSLSGGTAGELFF.

This clone was seen a handful of times. This chain links TRBV25-1 with TRBJ1-1; D possibly corresponds to TRBD1 (6 bases). Germline CDR1 reads MGHDK; CDR2 reads SYGVNS. The CDR3 extends over 15 amino acids. Trimming removed 6 bases at V and 5 bases at J, with 19 bases between. The CDR3 DNA sequence: TGTGCCAGCAGCGCCCCCCAGACAGGCGGAACTGAAGCTTTCTTT. As protein: CASSAPQTGGTEAFF. Full variable domain (rest looked up from reference TRBV25-1 and TRBJ1-1): EADIYQTPRYLVIGTGKKITLECSQTMGHDKMYWYQQDPGMELHLIHYSYGVNSTEKGDLSSESTVSRIRTEHFPLTLESARPSHTSQYLCASSAPQTGGTEAFFGQGTRLTVV.

V gene TRBV12-3 or TRBV12-4 combines with J gene TRBJ1-5, with D uncertain. The CDR3 has 13 residues. Trimming shortened V by 5 bases and J by 7 bases, and 12 bases separated the two germline ends. The CDR3 DNA sequence: TGTGCCAGCAGTCGAGACACGGTCCAGCCCCAGCATTTT. Translating it yields CASSRDTVQPQHF.

This chain links TRBV7-2 with TRBJ2-4, with D perhaps matching TRBD1 (9 bases). The CDR3 is 18 amino acids. Germline CDR1 and CDR2: SGHTA and FQGNSA. V gave up 4 bases and J gave up 1 base, with 20 bases separating them. The CDR3 loop reads CASSSGGTGTGAKNIQYF. Here the CDR3 DNA reads TGTGCCAGCAGCTCGGGGGGGACCGGGACAGGGGCCAAAAACATTCAGTACTTC.

This clone was counted only a few times. The rearrangement uses TRBV6-5 and TRBJ1-2; 7 nucleotides match TRBD1. The CDR3 sequence is 15 residues long. CDR1 and CDR2 (germline): MNHEY, SVGAGI. J was trimmed by 4 bases and V by 2 bases; bases with no gene match: 7. CDR3 sequence: CASSYRARGAYGYTF. The CDR3 bases are TGTGCCAGCAGTTACCGAGCCAGGGGGGCCTATGGCTACACCTTC.

There are a few counts of this clone. J is TRBJ2-7 and V is TRBV7-2; 12 bases align to TRBD2. Germline V gene sequence: CDR1 SGHTA, CDR2 FQGNSA. The CDR3 loop spans 16 amino acids. The V gene end was trimmed by 4 bases and the J gene end by 6 bases; junction bases not matched to a gene: 10. The CDR3 DNA reads TGTGCCAGCAGCTCACTGGGGCTAGCGGGAGGGAGCGAGCAGTACTTC. Translating gives CASSSLGLAGGSEQYF.

This clone appeared a single time. The chain employs TRBV5-4 and TRBJ2-7; D perhaps matches TRBD2 (6 bases). The CDR3 has 15 residues. V lost 4 bases, J lost 9 bases, and 23 bases lay in between. Germline V gene lookup returns CDR1 SGHNT and CDR2 YYREEE (reference sequence). CDR3 sequence: CASSPGERGLPGQYF. The CDR3 DNA is TGTGCCAGCAGCCCGGGGGAACGAGGGCTCCCTGGGCAGTACTTC.

This clone was detected a few times. This sequence joins TRBV12-3 or TRBV12-4 and TRBJ2-7; D may be TRBD2 (5 bases). With 3 bases removed from V and 3 bases from J, the gap between germline ends came to 6 bases. This CDR3 comprises 12 residues. CDR3 sequence reads: CASSFEGYEQYF. For the CDR3, the DNA is TGTGCCAGCAGTTTTGAGGGCTACGAGCAGTACTTC.

The rearrangement joins TRBV18 to TRBJ1-1; possible D gene TRBD1, 5 bases. V gave up 3 bases and J gave up 0 bases, with 8 bases separating them. The V gene's germline CDR1 is KGHSH and CDR2 LQKENI. CDR3 length equals 14 residues. Here the CDR3 reads CASSPDSLNTEAFF. In nucleotides, the CDR3 is TGTGCCAGCTCACCTGACAGCTTGAACACTGAAGCTTTCTTT.

The V gene is TRBV19, the J gene TRBJ1-6; TRBD1 is a possible D gene (5 bases). The CDR3 is made up of 15 amino acids. Per the germline V gene, CDR1 is LNHDA and CDR2 is SQIVND (reference sequence). Trimming removed 6 bases from V and 7 bases from J, with 16 bases in between. CDR3 in DNA: TGTGCCAGTAGCCCTCGGGGGTACGACAATTCACCCCTCCACTTT. Protein product: CASSPRGYDNSPLHF.

The rearrangement uses TRBV4-2 and TRBJ2-1, with 8 bases fitting TRBD2. Trimming took 1 base from V and 6 from J; bases not matched to a gene: 2. The germline CDR1 and CDR2 sequences are LGHNA and YNFKEQ. CDR3 length: 14 amino acids. The CDR3 is CASSQARGGNEQFF. CDR3 nucleotide sequence: TGTGCCAGCAGCCAAGCCCGGGGGGGCAATGAGCAGTTCTTC.

In this sample, this clone turned up once. V usage is TRBV6-5 and J usage is TRBJ1-2, with D perhaps matching TRBD1 (6 bases). The CDR3 totals 14 residues. The V end was cut by 4 bases, the J end by 3 bases, with 12 bases between. Germline lookup yields CDR1 MNHEY and CDR2 SVGAGI. The CDR3 spells CASSSGEGYYGYTF. The CDR3 coding sequence is TGTGCCAGCAGTTCAGGGGAGGGGTACTATGGCTACACCTTC.

The chain uses TRBV27 and TRBJ2-5; TRBD1 agrees at 8 bases. The V gene's germline CDR1 is MNHEY and CDR2 SMNVEV (reference sequence). After removal of 8 bases from V and 7 bases from J, the junction contained 3 bases not matched to a gene. This CDR3 has 11 amino acids. Here the CDR3 DNA reads TGTGCCAGCGGACAGGGCTTGACCCAGTACTTC. Its protein is CASGQGLTQYF.

The chain couples TRBV6-6 to TRBJ2-1; D not certain. CDR3 length equals 13 residues. Trimming took off 6 bases at V and 6 bases at J, with 12 bases between the two ends. CDR1 is MNHNY, CDR2 SVGAGI, per germline (reference sequence). CDR3 amino acids: CASSKPPSNEQFF. The CDR3 nucleotides are TGTGCCAGCAGCAAGCCCCCGAGCAATGAGCAGTTCTTC.

The rearrangement links TRBV12-5 to TRBJ1-1; D unresolved. The germline V gene encodes CDR1 LGHNT and CDR2 FRNRAP. V was pared by 3 bases and J by 1 base, with 6 bases between. The CDR3 is made up of 13 amino acids. The CDR3 here is CASGFGRNTEAFF. The CDR3 DNA reads as TGTGCTAGTGGTTTCGGTCGGAACACTGAAGCTTTCTTT.

This clone was detected only a few times. V and J are TRBV27 and TRBJ2-3; D remains ambiguous. CDR1 is MNHEY, CDR2 SMNVEV, per germline (reference sequence). V was clipped by 5 bases and J by 3 bases, with 6 bases between them. This CDR3 spans 12 amino acids. The CDR3 spells CASSARTDTQYF. The CDR3 DNA reads TGTGCCAGCAGTGCGAGAACAGATACGCAGTATTTT.

The J gene is TRBJ2-7, the V gene TRBV24-1; 9 nucleotides agree with TRBD1. This CDR3 spans 16 amino acids. The V gene's germline CDR1 is KGHDR and CDR2 SFDVKD. Trimming cost V 4 bases and J 2 bases; bases outside gene matches: 8. The CDR3 coding sequence is TGTGCCACCAGTGACCCCGGACAGGGGAGACCCTACGAGCAGTACTTC. This codes for CATSDPGQGRPYEQYF.

V gene TRBV19 combines with J gene TRBJ1-1, with D perhaps matching TRBD1 (6 bases). This CDR3 contains 15 residues. V lost 3 bases to trimming and J lost 1 base, with 12 bases between them. Germline CDR1 LNHDA, CDR2 SQIVND (reference sequence). The CDR3 loop is CASSIREGQNTEAFF. CDR3 coding DNA: TGTGCCAGTAGTATCAGGGAGGGACAGAACACTGAAGCTTTCTTT.

This clone was recorded once. The chain uses TRBV6-5 and TRBJ2-3, with a weak D call TRBD2 (6 bases). Germline V gene data show CDR1 as MNHEY and CDR2 as SVGAGI. The CDR3 runs 15 residues. Trimming left V 7 bases short and J 0 bases short, with 14 bases between. The DNA for the CDR3 is TGTGCCAGCACCCTCACCCGGGGGAGCACAGATACGCAGTATTTT. Amino acid sequence: CASTLTRGSTDTQYF.

This chain links TRBV28 with TRBJ1-5, with D possibly being TRBD1 (6 bases). Germline V gene lookup returns CDR1 MDHEN and CDR2 SYDVKM. The CDR3 has 13 amino acids. Deletions cut 6 bases from V and 6 bases from J, with 12 bases between. The CDR3 reads CASRQGGGQPQHF. The CDR3 DNA is TGTGCCAGCAGACAGGGTGGAGGTCAGCCCCAGCATTTT.

In DNA form, the CDR3 reads TGCGCCAGCAGCTGGGGCCCCGACAGTTCCTACGAGCAGTACTTC. Protein: CASSWGPDSSYEQYF. V gene TRBV5-1 combines with J gene TRBJ2-7; possible D gene TRBD1, 5 bases. Germline CDR1 reads SGHRS; CDR2 reads YFSETQ. Trimming left V 3 bases short and J 1 base short, with 14 bases between. CDR3 length: 15 amino acids.